Each of the 25 T cell receptor beta chains below was sequenced from the same sample in a study of tumor-infiltrating lymphocytes in oesophageal squamous cell carcinoma. MiXCR was run by TCRdb on the PCR reads, yielding one entry per CDR3 protein. The table shows 15,000 to 20,000 distinct CDR3 sequences, with 40% to 50% occurring only once. The specimen was normal esophageal tissue next to the tumor. Source of these receptors: a male donor with esophageal squamous cell carcinoma.

The CDR3 reads CASSLLGPHGQYF. DNA of the CDR3: TGTGCCAGCAGCTTATTGGGCCCCCATGGGCAGTACTTC. The chain is built from TRBV11-2 and TRBJ2-7; D remains ambiguous. CDR3 length: 13 amino acids. Germline V lookup: CDR1 SGHAT, CDR2 FQNNGV. Trimming removed 2 bases from V and 9 bases from J, with 14 bases in between.

This clonotype was picked up many times. The chain recombines TRBV5-4 with TRBJ2-1; 8 nucleotides align to TRBD1. Germline CDR1 SGHNT, CDR2 YYREEE (reference sequence). The CDR3 loop spans 14 amino acids. Trimming at V came to 5 bases and at J to 6 bases, leaving 7 bases not matched to a gene. The CDR3 is CASRSGQAPNEQFF. CDR3 bases: TGTGCCAGCAGGTCGGGACAGGCCCCCAATGAGCAGTTCTTC.

This clonotype was seen at least ten times. This chain joins TRBV5-6 and TRBJ2-7; TRBD1 might be the D (6 bases). Germline V lookup: CDR1 SGHDT, CDR2 YYEEEE. The CDR3 has 14 amino acids. V was trimmed by 0 bases and J by 3 bases, leaving 10 bases between them. This chain's CDR3 is CASSLVGASYEQYF. The CDR3 DNA reads as TGTGCCAGCAGCTTGGTGGGGGCTAGCTACGAGCAGTACTTC.

In its sample, this clonotype was seen many times. At one end the junction does not follow the germline gene, possibly because of a read error. The chain combines TRBV7-2 with TRBJ2-5; D might be TRBD1 (6 bases). The CDR3 is made up of 14 amino acids. Germline CDR1 is SGHTA and CDR2 is FQGNSA. The CDR3 loop is CASSSDSYNSPLHF. CDR3 nucleotides: TGTGCCAGCAGCTCGGACAGTTATAATTCACCCCTCCACTTC.

This sequence joins TRBV19 and TRBJ1-1, with D possibly matching TRBD1 (6 bases). Germline CDR1 LNHDA, CDR2 SQIVND (reference sequence). The V end was cut by 4 bases, the J end by 4 bases, with 19 bases between. There are 16 residues in the CDR3. The CDR3 loop reads CASSKGWGGASTEAFF. The CDR3 nucleotides read TGTGCCAGTAGTAAGGGCTGGGGGGGCGCCTCCACTGAAGCTTTCTTT. Filled out from reference TRBV19 and TRBJ1-1, the complete variable domain reads DGGITQSPKYLFRKEGQNVTLSCEQNLNHDAMYWYRQDPGQGLRLIYYSQIVNDFQKGDIAEGYSVSREKKESFPLTVTSAQKNPTAFYLCASSKGWGGASTEAFFGQGTRLTVV.

This clonotype was seen a single time. Likely a read error: the CDR3 ends without its conserved phenylalanine or tryptophan. No DNA is shown, since the ends of the CDR3 on it are uncertain; the CDR3 is the one TCRdb lists. V gene TRBV7-2 combines with J gene TRBJ2-3; the D call of TRBD1 is as the table states it, not checked on the DNA. The CDR3 sequence runs 16 residues, both termini included. Germline V lookup: CDR1 SGHTA, CDR2 FQGNSA. CDR3 region: CASSRDRISDEQYFGP.

This clonotype was recorded a few times. Without the conserved terminal phenylalanine or tryptophan, this CDR3 likely stems from a read error. Because the CDR3's place on the DNA is in doubt, the DNA is left out and the CDR3 is given as listed by TCRdb. This chain uses TRBV7-3 with TRBJ2-4; TRBD2 is the table's D call and was not checked against the DNA. Germline loops: CDR1 SGHTA, CDR2 FQGTGA. The CDR3 has 9 amino acids, counting both end residues. The CDR3 protein is CASSLGYGR.

This clonotype was observed at least ten times. This chain links TRBV6-2 or TRBV6-3 with TRBJ1-1; no clear D. V was pared by 2 bases and J by 8 bases, with 12 bases between. The CDR3 extends over 13 amino acids. Germline V gene sequence: CDR1 MNHEY, CDR2 SVGEGT. CDR3 loop: CASSYIVGKEAFF. In nucleotides, the CDR3 is TGTGCCAGCAGTTACATCGTCGGGAAGGAAGCTTTCTTT.

As regards this clonotype: Since the CDR3 does not end with the conserved phenylalanine or tryptophan, this likely comes from a read error. The limits of the CDR3 on the DNA are not certain, so only TCRdb's listed CDR3 is given. V usage is TRBV7-6 and J usage is TRBJ1-1. The CDR3 sequence runs 21 residues, both termini included. Germline V CDR1 and CDR2: SGHVS, FNYEAQ. CDR3 region: CASSLAAPFREGLAMSSSSGQ.

The chain uses TRBV7-2 and TRBJ2-1; TRBD1 matches at 7 bases. The CDR3 loop spans 20 amino acids. Germline V gives CDR1 SGHTA, CDR2 FQGNSA. The V segment lost 4 bases and the J segment 4 bases; nucleotides outside the gene matches: 22. The CDR3 DNA is TGTGCCAGCAGCTCCACCACTCCCGGACAGGCAATCTTCACATACAATGAGCAGTTCTTC. Amino acids: CASSSTTPGQAIFTYNEQFF.

The CDR3 reads CASSMGAGETDTQYF. Here the CDR3 DNA reads TGTGCCAGCAGCATGGGGGCAGGGGAGACAGATACGCAGTATTTT. The gene calls are TRBV11-3 and TRBJ2-3; D may be TRBD1 (6 bases). V shed 5 bases and J shed 3 bases, with 15 bases lying between them. The CDR3 covers 15 residues. Looked up from germline, CDR1 is SGHNT and CDR2 is YENEEA.

This clonotype was picked up one time. This rearrangement joins TRBV7-2 to TRBJ1-1, with D hard to call. Germline V gene data show CDR1 as SGHTA and CDR2 as FQGNSA. The CDR3 has 13 amino acids. Trimming took 5 bases from V and 2 from J, leaving 9 bases between them. The CDR3 bases are TGTGCCAGCAGCCTAACGACAAACACTGAAGCTTTCTTT. This codes for CASSLTTNTEAFF.

This rearrangement joins TRBV6-5 to TRBJ2-5; 8 bases match TRBD1. Near its end, the DNA agrees better with TRBJ2-1, so the J call may be wrong. The CDR3 contains 16 residues. Germline V gives CDR1 MNHEY, CDR2 SVGAGI. This CDR3 is CASSSYGQGRRDEQFF. The CDR3 DNA is TGTGCCAGCAGCTCCTACGGACAGGGTAGAAGGGATGAGCAGTTCTTC.

The chain combines TRBV11-2 with TRBJ2-5; 8 positions agree with TRBD1. V dropped 6 bases and J dropped 3; count of bases not matched to a gene: 6. Germline V gene sequence: CDR1 SGHAT, CDR2 FQNNGV. The CDR3 covers 14 residues. The CDR3 region has the DNA TGTGCCAGCAGTTGGGGACAGGTGGAAGAGACCCAGTACTTC. Protein product: CASSWGQVEETQYF. Filled out from reference TRBV11-2 and TRBJ2-5, the complete variable domain reads EAGVAQSPRYKIIEKRQSVAFWCNPISGHATLYWYQQILGQGPKLLIQFQNNGVVDDSQLPKDRFSAERLKGVDSTLKIQPAKLEDSAVYLCASSWGQVEETQYFGPGTRLLVL.

The chain combines TRBV28 with TRBJ2-7; 7 bases fit TRBD1. CDR1 and CDR2 from the germline V gene are MDHEN and SYDVKM. V gave up 2 bases and J gave up 3 bases; unmatched junction bases: 7. The CDR3 sequence is 15 residues long. CDR3 protein: CASSLGTVVFYEQYF. The CDR3 DNA follows: TGTGCCAGCAGTTTAGGGACAGTAGTCTTCTACGAGCAGTACTTC.

V is TRBV6-9 and J is TRBJ2-1, with D possibly called TRBD1 or TRBD2 (5 bases each). Trimming took off 6 bases at V and 4 bases at J, with 16 bases between the two ends. CDR3 length equals 15 residues. The germline CDR1 and CDR2 sequences are MNHGY and SVAAGI. DNA for the CDR3: TGTGCCAGCAGATATACGGGACCGGTTTACAATGAGCAGTTCTTC. Protein: CASRYTGPVYNEQFF.

The chain combines TRBV7-4 with TRBJ2-7; D unresolved. The DNA end is more similar to TRBJ1-2, so the J call may be wrong. The CDR3 has 13 residues. From germline, CDR1 is SGHVT and CDR2 SQSDAQ. The CDR3 nucleotides read TGTGCCAGCAGCTTAGAGACATTGTTAGGCTACACCTTC. The encoded protein is CASSLETLLGYTF.

This clonotype was seen at least ten times. The chain joins TRBV6-1 to TRBJ2-3; D is unresolved. Between the trimmed V and J ends, which lost 2 bases and 4 bases, there was a span of 19 bases. The CDR3 contains 17 residues. CDR1 and CDR2 from the germline V gene are MNHNS and SASEGT. CDR3: CASSEPLSLKFADTQYF. As DNA, the CDR3 is TGTGCCAGCAGTGAACCCCTTAGTCTAAAATTTGCAGATACGCAGTATTTT.

In DNA form, the CDR3 reads TGTGCCAGCTACAGGGGCCATACGCAGTATTTT. This translates into CASYRGHTQYF. The chain combines TRBV11-2 with TRBJ2-3, with TRBD1 identical over 7 bases. V shed 8 bases and J 7 bases; nucleotides not matched to a gene: 3. Germline V gene data show CDR1 as SGHAT and CDR2 as FQNNGV. The CDR3 length is 11 residues.

The chain combines TRBV2 with TRBJ2-7, with TRBD2 matching over 8 bases. This CDR3 spans 15 amino acids. The V and J ends lost 5 bases and 4 bases, in that order; junction bases with no gene match: 10. From germline, CDR1 is SNHLY and CDR2 FYNNEI. CDR3 sequence: CASSPRAGGGYEQYF. CDR3 DNA: TGTGCCAGCAGTCCCAGGGCGGGAGGTGGATACGAGCAGTACTTC. Filled out from reference TRBV2 and TRBJ2-7, the complete variable domain reads EPEVTQTPSHQVTQMGQEVILRCVPISNHLYFYWYRQILGQKVEFLVSFYNNEISEKSEIFDDQFSVERPDGSNFTLKIRSTKLEDSAMYFCASSPRAGGGYEQYFGPGTRLTVT.

In this sample, this clonotype turned up a few times. An end of the junction does not agree with germline; a read error may underlie this. The chain joins TRBV28 to TRBJ2-7; D is possibly TRBD2 (6 bases). Germline V lookup: CDR1 MDHEN, CDR2 SYDVKM. The CDR3 runs 16 residues. CDR3 sequence: CASSLEGRNNNSSLHF. The CDR3 bases are TGTGCCAGCAGTTTGGAGGGAAGAAATAATAATTCATCCCTCCACTTC.

The rearrangement uses TRBV7-6 and TRBJ2-2, with 7 bases lining up with TRBD1. The CDR3 is 18 amino acids. Germline CDR1 SGHVS, CDR2 FNYEAQ. The junction had 12 bases not matched to a gene; V was cut back by 2 bases and J by 3 bases. In nucleotides, the CDR3 is TGTGCCAGCAGCTTAATGCGCGGAGACAGGGCCCACACCGGGGAGCTGTTTTTT. It codes for CASSLMRGDRAHTGELFF.

The J gene is TRBJ2-3, the V gene TRBV6-6; D tentatively fits TRBD1 or TRBD2 (6 bases each). The last part of the DNA fits TRBJ2-7 better; the J call may be wrong. The CDR3 contains 17 residues. From germline, CDR1 is MNHNY and CDR2 SVGAGI (reference sequence). Here the CDR3 reads CASSYLSYGGVVNEQYF. The CDR3 region has the DNA TGTGCCAGCAGTTACCTCTCCTACGGGGGCGTGGTGAATGAGCAGTACTTC.

The V call is TRBV6-1, the J call TRBJ2-5; 9 bases are shared with TRBD1. TRBJ2-7 matches the DNA end more closely, so the J call is doubtful. The CDR3 contains 14 residues. CDR1 and CDR2 from the germline V gene are MNHNS and SASEGT. The CDR3 sequence: CASRPPGQGSEQYF. DNA of the CDR3: TGTGCCAGCAGACCACCGGGACAGGGATCCGAGCAGTACTTC.

V and J are TRBV10-3 and TRBJ2-1; TRBD2 matches at 7 bases. The CDR3 spans 16 residues. Germline V CDR1 and CDR2: ENHRY, SYGVKD. V lost 0 bases and J lost 7; bases outside the gene matches: 9. CDR3 nucleotide sequence: TGTGCCATCAGTGAGTCGACTGGCGGGAGTGTAAATGAGCAGTTCTTC. Translation gives CAISESTGGSVNEQFF.